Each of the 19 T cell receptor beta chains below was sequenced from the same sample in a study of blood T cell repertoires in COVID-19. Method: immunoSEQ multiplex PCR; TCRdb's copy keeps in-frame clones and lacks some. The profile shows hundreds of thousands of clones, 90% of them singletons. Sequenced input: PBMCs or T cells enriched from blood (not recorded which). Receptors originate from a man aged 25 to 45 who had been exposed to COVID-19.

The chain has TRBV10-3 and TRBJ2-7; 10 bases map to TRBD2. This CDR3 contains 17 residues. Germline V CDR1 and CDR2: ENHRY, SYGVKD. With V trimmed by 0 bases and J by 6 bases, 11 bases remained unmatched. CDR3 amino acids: CAISESLLAGLAGEQYF. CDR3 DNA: TGTGCCATCAGTGAGTCGCTACTAGCGGGACTCGCAGGCGAGCAGTACTTC.

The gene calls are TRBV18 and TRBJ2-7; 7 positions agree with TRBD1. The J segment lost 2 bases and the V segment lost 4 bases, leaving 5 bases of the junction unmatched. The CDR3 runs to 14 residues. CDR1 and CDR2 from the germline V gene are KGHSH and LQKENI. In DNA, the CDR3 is TGTGCCAGCTCACTTTCCGGGACAGCCTACGAGCAGTACTTC. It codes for CASSLSGTAYEQYF. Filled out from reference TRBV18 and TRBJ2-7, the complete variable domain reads NAGVMQNPRHLVRRRGQEARLRCSPMKGHSHVYWYRQLPEEGLKFMVYLQKENIIDESGMPKERFSAEFPKEGPSILRIQQVVRGDSAAYFCASSLSGTAYEQYFGPGTRLTVT.

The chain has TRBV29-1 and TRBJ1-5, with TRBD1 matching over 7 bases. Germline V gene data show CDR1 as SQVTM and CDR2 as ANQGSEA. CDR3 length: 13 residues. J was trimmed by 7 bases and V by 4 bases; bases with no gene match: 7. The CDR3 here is CSVASRQGQPQHF. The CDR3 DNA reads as TGCAGCGTTGCCAGTCGACAGGGACAGCCCCAGCATTTT.

CDR3 sequence: CASSISGGPPWNEQFF. CDR3 coding DNA: TGTGCCAGCAGCATTAGCGGGGGGCCTCCGTGGAATGAGCAGTTCTTC. The gene calls are TRBV9 and TRBJ2-1; TRBD2 matches 10 bases. V was clipped by 4 bases and J by 7 bases; unmatched bases: 11. CDR3 length equals 16 residues. CDR1 and CDR2 from the germline V gene are SGDLS and YYNGEE.

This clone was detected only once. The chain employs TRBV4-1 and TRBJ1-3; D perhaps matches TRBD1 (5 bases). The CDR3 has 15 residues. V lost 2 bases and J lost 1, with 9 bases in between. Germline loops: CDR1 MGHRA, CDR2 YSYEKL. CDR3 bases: TGCGCCAGCAGCCAACCGACAGTATCTGGAAACACCATATATTTT. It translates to CASSQPTVSGNTIYF.

The CDR3 DNA follows: TGTGCCAGAAGCCGCGAGGAGGGAATTGGCCAGCCCCAGCATTTT. It specifies CARSREEGIGQPQHF. This chain uses TRBV5-3 with TRBJ1-5, with D unclear. TRBV5-3 belongs to the ORF category, with a function that is uncertain. This CDR3 comprises 15 residues. The germline V and J ends were trimmed by 4 bases and 7 bases, with 18 bases remaining between them.

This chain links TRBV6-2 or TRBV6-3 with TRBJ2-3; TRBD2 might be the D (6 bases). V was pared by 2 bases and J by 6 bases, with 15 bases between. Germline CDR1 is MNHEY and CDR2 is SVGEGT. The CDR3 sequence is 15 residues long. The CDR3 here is CASSYGGMMVDTQYF. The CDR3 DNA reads TGTGCCAGCAGTTACGGGGGGATGATGGTGGATACGCAGTATTTT.

CDR3 in amino acids: CASSPRSGNYNEQFF. As DNA, the CDR3 is TGTGCCAGCAGCCCCAGGAGCGGAAACTACAATGAGCAGTTCTTC. This chain connects TRBV7-3 to TRBJ2-1; possible D gene TRBD2, 5 bases. Trimming left V 5 bases short and J 3 bases short, with 14 bases between. Germline CDR1 SGHTA, CDR2 FQGTGA. The CDR3 loop spans 15 amino acids.

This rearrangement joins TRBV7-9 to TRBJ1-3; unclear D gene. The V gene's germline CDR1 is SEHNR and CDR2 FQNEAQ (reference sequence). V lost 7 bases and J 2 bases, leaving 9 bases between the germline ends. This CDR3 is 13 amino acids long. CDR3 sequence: CASNPGAGNTIYF. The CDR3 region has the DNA TGTGCCAGCAATCCCGGGGCTGGAAACACCATATATTTT.

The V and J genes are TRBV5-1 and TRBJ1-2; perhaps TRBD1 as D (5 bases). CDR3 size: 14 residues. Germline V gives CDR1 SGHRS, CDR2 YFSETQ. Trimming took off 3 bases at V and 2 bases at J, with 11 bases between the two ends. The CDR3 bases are TGCGCCAGCAGCTCGGACGGGGGAAACTATGGCTACACCTTC. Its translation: CASSSDGGNYGYTF.

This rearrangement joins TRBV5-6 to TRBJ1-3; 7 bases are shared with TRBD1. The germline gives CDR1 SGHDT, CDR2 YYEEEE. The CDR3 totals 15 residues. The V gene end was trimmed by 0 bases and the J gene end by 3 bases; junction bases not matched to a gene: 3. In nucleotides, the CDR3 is TGTGCCAGCAGCTTGGGACAGGGATTTGGAAACACCATATATTTT. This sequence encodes CASSLGQGFGNTIYF.

CDR3 in amino acids: CASSVTGTDSPLHF. CDR3 in DNA: TGTGCCAGCAGCGTGACAGGGACGGATTCACCCCTCCACTTT. V and J are TRBV9 and TRBJ1-6, with 7 positions matching TRBD1. The CDR3 is 14 amino acids. V lost 2 bases, J lost 8 bases, and 4 bases stayed unmatched. The germline CDR1 and CDR2 sequences are SGDLS and YYNGEE.

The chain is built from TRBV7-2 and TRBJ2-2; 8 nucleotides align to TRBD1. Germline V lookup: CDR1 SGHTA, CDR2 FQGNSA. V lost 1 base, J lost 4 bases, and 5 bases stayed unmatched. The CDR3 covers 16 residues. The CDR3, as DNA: TGTGCCAGCAGCTTAGGGCAGGGGGCGGGCACCGGGGAGCTGTTTTTT. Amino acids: CASSLGQGAGTGELFF. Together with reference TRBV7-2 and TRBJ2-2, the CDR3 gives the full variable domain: GAGVSQSPSNKVTEKGKDVELRCDPISGHTALYWYRQSLGQGLEFLIYFQGNSAPDKSGLPSDRFSAERTGGSVSTLTIQRTQQEDSAVYLCASSLGQGAGTGELFFGEGSRLTVL.

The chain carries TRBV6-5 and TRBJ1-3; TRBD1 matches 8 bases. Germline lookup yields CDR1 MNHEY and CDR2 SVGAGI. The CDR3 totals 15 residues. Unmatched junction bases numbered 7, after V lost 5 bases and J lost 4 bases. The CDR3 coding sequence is TGTGCCAGCAGTCTTAACCGGGACAGGGGAAACACCATATATTTT. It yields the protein CASSLNRDRGNTIYF.

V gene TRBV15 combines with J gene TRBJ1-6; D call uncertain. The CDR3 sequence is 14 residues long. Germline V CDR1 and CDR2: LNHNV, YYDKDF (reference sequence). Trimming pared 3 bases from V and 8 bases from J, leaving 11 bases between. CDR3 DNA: TGTGCCACCAGCAGGAGCCGACAAGATTCACCCCTCCACTTT. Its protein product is CATSRSRQDSPLHF.

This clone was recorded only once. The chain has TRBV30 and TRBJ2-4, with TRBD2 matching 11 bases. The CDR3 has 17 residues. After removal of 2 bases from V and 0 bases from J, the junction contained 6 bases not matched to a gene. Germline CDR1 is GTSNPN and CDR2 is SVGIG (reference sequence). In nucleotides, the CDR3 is TGTGCCTGGAGTCTAGCGGGGGGCCCCTTAGCCAAAAACATTCAGTACTTC. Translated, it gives CAWSLAGGPLAKNIQYF.

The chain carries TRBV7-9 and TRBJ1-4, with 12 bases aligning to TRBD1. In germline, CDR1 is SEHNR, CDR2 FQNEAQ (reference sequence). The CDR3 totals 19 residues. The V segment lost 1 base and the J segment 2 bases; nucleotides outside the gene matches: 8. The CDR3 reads CASSLEGTGGRGTNEKLFF. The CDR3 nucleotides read TGTGCCAGCAGCTTAGAAGGGACAGGGGGCCGTGGGACTAATGAAAAACTGTTTTTT.

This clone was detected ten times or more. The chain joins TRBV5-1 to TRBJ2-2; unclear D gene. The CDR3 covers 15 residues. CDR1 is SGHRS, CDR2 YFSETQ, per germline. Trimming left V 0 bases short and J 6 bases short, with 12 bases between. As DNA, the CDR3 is TGCGCCAGCAGCTTGGAGGTCGTTGAGGCCGGGGAGCTGTTTTTT. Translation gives CASSLEVVEAGELFF.

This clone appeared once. The CDR3 region has the DNA TGCGCCAGCAGCTCCTCTTCGACAGACTATGGCTACACCTTC. This gives the protein CASSSSSTDYGYTF. The chain joins TRBV5-1 to TRBJ1-2, with D maybe TRBD1 (5 bases). The CDR3 is 14 amino acids. Trimming removed 3 bases from V and 3 bases from J, with 12 bases in between. CDR1 SGHRS and CDR2 YFSETQ come from the germline V gene.